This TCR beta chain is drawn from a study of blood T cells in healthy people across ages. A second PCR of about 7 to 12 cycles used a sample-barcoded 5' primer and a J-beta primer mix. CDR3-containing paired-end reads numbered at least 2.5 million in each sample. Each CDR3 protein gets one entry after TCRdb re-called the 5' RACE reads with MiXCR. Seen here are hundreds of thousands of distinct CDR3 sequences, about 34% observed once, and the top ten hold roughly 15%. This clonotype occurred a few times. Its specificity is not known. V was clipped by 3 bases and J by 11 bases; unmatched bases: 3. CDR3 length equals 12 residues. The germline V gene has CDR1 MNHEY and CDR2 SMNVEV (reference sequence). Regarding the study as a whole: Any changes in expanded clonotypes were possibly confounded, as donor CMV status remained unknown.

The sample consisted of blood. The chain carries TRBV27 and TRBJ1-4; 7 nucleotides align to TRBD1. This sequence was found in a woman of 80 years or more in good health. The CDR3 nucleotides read TGTGCCAGCAGTTTTAGCAGGGGGAAACTGTTTTTT. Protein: CASSFSRGKLFF.